This TCR beta chain was sequenced in a study of cytomegalovirus exposure and HLA in healthy donors. Points from the study as a whole: DRB1 showed the most TCR associations and HLA-C the fewest in a later analysis, as rates varied by HLA locus. TCR beta V- and J-gene trimming, according to a later analysis, was linked to a missense DCLRE1C variant. Many donors shared some public TCRs, even though most TCR sequences were rare.

This PCR relied on a set of 60 Vbeta primers and 13 Jbeta primers. Study processing details: A later analysis tallied 75 million to 80 million unique TCR beta chains, some 12 million of them shared. Measured with immunoSEQ multiplex PCR; TCRdb has only the in-frame clones, and not every one. D and trimming were read from the DNA, whereas the V and J calls and clone size are those reported in that table. The sample contains 120,000 to 150,000 clones, over 75% of which appear only once. With respect to this clone: Its antigen is not identified.

This CDR3 region has 16 residues. CDR1 MNHEY and CDR2 SMNVEV come from the germline V gene (reference sequence). Unmatched junction bases numbered 8, after V lost 5 bases and J lost 0 bases. Sample: PBMCs. The rearrangement uses TRBV27 and TRBJ2-3, with TRBD1 matching over 7 bases. This clonotype originated in a man aged 35 to 55 in good health and CMV-seronegative. CDR3 region: CASSPGQETSTDTQYF. Written as DNA, the CDR3 is TGTGCCAGCAGTCCTGGACAGGAGACTAGCACAGATACGCAGTATTTT.